These 10 T cell receptor beta chains share one sample of origin, sequenced in a study of T cell repertoires and HLA-DP antigens. Assay: immunoSEQ multiplex PCR; the TCRdb copy retains only in-frame clones and omits some. The sample shows about 120,000 clones, 85% to 95% of them seen only once. No antigen is known for these receptors. The material sequenced was CD4+ T cells from PBMCs. These receptors came from a woman aged 18 to 35 in good health and CMV-seronegative.

This clone was counted a few times. The rearrangement joins TRBV7-8 to TRBJ2-7; a weak D match, TRBD2 (6 bases). The CDR3 runs 17 residues. Germline V CDR1 and CDR2: SGHVS, FQNEAQ. V shed 0 bases and J shed 2 bases, with 17 bases lying between them. The DNA of the CDR3 is TGTGCCAGCAGCTTAGCGCGGGAAGCGGCGTCTCCCTACGAGCAGTACGTC. The encoded protein is CASSLAREAASPYEQYV.

This sequence joins TRBV28 and TRBJ1-2; TRBD1 aligns across 7 bases. The trim removed 5 bases at V and 8 bases at J, leaving 23 bases unmatched. Germline CDR1 reads MDHEN; CDR2 reads SYDVKM. This CDR3 spans 18 amino acids. The CDR3 nucleotides read TGTGCCAGCAGTGGACCCCGGGACAGCCATTACTACGCGGGGGGCTACACCTTC. Protein product: CASSGPRDSHYYAGGYTF.

This chain connects TRBV5-1 to TRBJ2-5, with 8 bases that match TRBD1. The CDR3 consists of 18 residues. CDR1 is SGHRS, CDR2 YFSETQ, per germline. V shed 1 base and J 0 bases; nucleotides not matched to a gene: 11. CDR3 protein: CASSLSGTGLSYQETQYF. The CDR3 DNA reads TGCGCCAGCAGCTTGTCTGGGACAGGCCTTTCGTACCAAGAGACCCAGTACTTC.

The rearrangement uses TRBV9 and TRBJ2-1, with 11 bases lining up with TRBD2. The germline V gene has CDR1 SGDLS and CDR2 YYNGEE. The CDR3 spans 15 residues. The V and J ends lost 7 bases and 4 bases, in that order; junction bases with no gene match: 7. The CDR3 coding sequence is TGTGCCAGCCAGAATAGCGGGGGGGAATACAATGAGCAGTTCTTC. Its translation is CASQNSGGEYNEQFF.

CDR3 bases: TGTGCCAGCAGCCCGAGGGCAGGGGAGGCCCTCCACTTT. Its translation is CASSPRAGEALHF. The J gene is TRBJ1-6, the V gene TRBV7-3; D possibly corresponds to TRBD1 (6 bases). The CDR3 is 13 amino acids. Germline V lookup: CDR1 SGHTA, CDR2 FQGTGA. Deletions cut 5 bases from V and 14 bases from J, with 16 bases between.

The chain combines TRBV7-2 with TRBJ1-5; D might be TRBD1 (5 bases). In germline, CDR1 is SGHTA, CDR2 FQGNSA. The V gene lost 4 bases and the J gene lost 0 bases, with 10 bases spanning the gap. This CDR3 comprises 15 residues. The CDR3 coding sequence is TGTGCCAGCAGCTCCACAGGAGATAGCAATCAGCCCCAGCATTTT. Protein sequence: CASSSTGDSNQPQHF.

The rearrangement uses TRBV7-9 and TRBJ2-1; 11 nucleotides align to TRBD2. The CDR3 extends over 18 amino acids. Germline lookup yields CDR1 SEHNR and CDR2 FQNEAQ (reference sequence). V lost 4 bases, J lost 9 bases, and 17 bases stayed unmatched. This CDR3 is CASSSPYRLAGSRGEQFF. In DNA form, the CDR3 reads TGTGCCAGCAGCTCGCCATACCGACTAGCGGGGTCTAGGGGTGAGCAGTTCTTC.

The J gene is TRBJ1-1, the V gene TRBV6-5; D gene unclear. Trimming stripped 10 bases from V and 0 bases from J, with 12 bases between. This CDR3 comprises 13 residues. The germline gives CDR1 MNHEY, CDR2 SVGAGI. Here the CDR3 reads CATHVRLNTEAFF. CDR3 DNA sequence: TGTGCCACCCACGTTAGGCTGAACACTGAAGCTTTCTTT.

This clone was seen only once. This chain uses TRBV7-3 with TRBJ2-1, with 9 bases fitting TRBD2. Germline V lookup: CDR1 SGHTA, CDR2 FQGTGA. This CDR3 contains 17 residues. Unmatched junction bases numbered 10, after V lost 3 bases and J lost 4 bases. CDR3 sequence reads: CASSFRTSGRNYNEQFF. CDR3 sequence (DNA): TGTGCCAGCAGCTTCCGAACGAGCGGGAGGAATTACAATGAGCAGTTCTTC.

The V and J genes are TRBV9 and TRBJ2-1; D possibly corresponds to TRBD2 (5 bases). The germline V gene encodes CDR1 SGDLS and CDR2 YYNGEE. V was shortened by 2 bases and J by 5 bases, with 14 bases between the two germline ends. This CDR3 has 15 residues. CDR3 sequence reads: CASSVSLGVNNEQFF. CDR3 in DNA: TGTGCCAGCAGCGTGTCACTAGGCGTAAACAATGAGCAGTTCTTC. Full variable domain (remainder filled in from reference TRBV9 and TRBJ2-1): DSGVTQTPKHLITATGQRVTLRCSPRSGDLSVYWYQQSLDQGLQFLIQYYNGEERAKGNILERFSAQQFPDLHSELNLSSLELGDSALYFCASSVSLGVNNEQFFGPGTRLTVL.